This T cell receptor beta chain appears in the sequencing data of a study of blood T cell repertoires in COVID-19. As for the study in general: The analysed material was cDNA or gDNA that came from T cells, B-cell-depleted T cells, or PBMCs.

With 3 bases removed from V and 4 bases from J, the gap between germline ends came to 16 bases. The CDR3 totals 15 residues. CDR1 is MNHEY and CDR2 is SMNVEV in the germline V gene (reference sequence). Per the original data handling: Nucleated cell number was recorded as an estimate derived from reference gene primer amplification. Clones were read by immunoSEQ multiplex PCR, and TCRdb kept only the in-frame ones, dropping some. V and J calls and clone size are given by that table; D and trimming were obtained from the DNA. The data hold approximately 110,000 clones, with around 66% observed a single time.

The chain combines TRBV27 with TRBJ2-7; possible D gene TRBD2, 5 bases. The sequenced material came from peripheral blood. This clonotype was obtained from a man at least 80 years old with acute or convalescent COVID-19. The CDR3 DNA follows: TGTGCCAGCAGTTTTCGGGGTTATGGGAATTACGAGCAGTACTTC. It yields the protein CASSFRGYGNYEQYF.